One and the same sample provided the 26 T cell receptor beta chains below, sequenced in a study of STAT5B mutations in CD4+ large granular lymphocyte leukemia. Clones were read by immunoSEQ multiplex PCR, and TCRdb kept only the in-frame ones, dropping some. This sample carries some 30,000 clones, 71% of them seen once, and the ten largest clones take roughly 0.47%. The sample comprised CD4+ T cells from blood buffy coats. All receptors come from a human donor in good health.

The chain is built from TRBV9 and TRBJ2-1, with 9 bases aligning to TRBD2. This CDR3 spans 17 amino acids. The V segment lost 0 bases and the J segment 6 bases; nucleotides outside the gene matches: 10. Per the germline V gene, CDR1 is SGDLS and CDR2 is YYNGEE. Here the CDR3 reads CASSVVGSGGIGNEQFF. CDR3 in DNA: TGTGCCAGCAGCGTAGTGGGTAGCGGGGGTATCGGCAATGAGCAGTTCTTC.

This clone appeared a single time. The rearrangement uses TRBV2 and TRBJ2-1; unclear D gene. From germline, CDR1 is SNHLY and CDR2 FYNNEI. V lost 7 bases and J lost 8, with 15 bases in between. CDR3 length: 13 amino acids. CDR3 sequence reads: CASTDQLHYEQFF. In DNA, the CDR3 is TGTGCCAGCACGGACCAATTACACTATGAGCAGTTCTTC. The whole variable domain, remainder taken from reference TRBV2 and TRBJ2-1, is EPEVTQTPSHQVTQMGQEVILRCVPISNHLYFYWYRQILGQKVEFLVSFYNNEISEKSEIFDDQFSVERPDGSNFTLKIRSTKLEDSAMYFCASTDQLHYEQFFGPGTRLTVL.

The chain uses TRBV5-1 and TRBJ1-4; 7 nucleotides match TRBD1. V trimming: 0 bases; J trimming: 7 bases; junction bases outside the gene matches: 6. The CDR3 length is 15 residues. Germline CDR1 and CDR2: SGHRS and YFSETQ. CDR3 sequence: CASSLEGTVREKLFF. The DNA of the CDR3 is TGCGCCAGCAGCTTGGAAGGGACAGTTCGTGAAAAACTGTTTTTT.

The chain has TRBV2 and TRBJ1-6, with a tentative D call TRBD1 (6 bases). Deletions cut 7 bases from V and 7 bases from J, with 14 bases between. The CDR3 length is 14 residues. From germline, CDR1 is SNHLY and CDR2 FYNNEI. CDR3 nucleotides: TGTGCCAGCAATGACAGGATAGGAAATTCACCCCTCCACTTT. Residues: CASNDRIGNSPLHF.

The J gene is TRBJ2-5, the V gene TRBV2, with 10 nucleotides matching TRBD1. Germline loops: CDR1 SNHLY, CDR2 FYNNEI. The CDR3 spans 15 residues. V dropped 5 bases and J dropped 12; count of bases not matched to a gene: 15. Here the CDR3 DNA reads TGTGCCAGCAGTTCGGGGACAGGGGTCTTCTCGGGGGAGTACTTC. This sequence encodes CASSSGTGVFSGEYF.

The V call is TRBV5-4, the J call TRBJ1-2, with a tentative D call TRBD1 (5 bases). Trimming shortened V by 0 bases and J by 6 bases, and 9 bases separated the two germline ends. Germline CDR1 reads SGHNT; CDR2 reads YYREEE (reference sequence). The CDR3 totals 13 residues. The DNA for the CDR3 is TGTGCCAGCAGCTTGGGGGCAGGGAATGGCTACACCTTC. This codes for CASSLGAGNGYTF.

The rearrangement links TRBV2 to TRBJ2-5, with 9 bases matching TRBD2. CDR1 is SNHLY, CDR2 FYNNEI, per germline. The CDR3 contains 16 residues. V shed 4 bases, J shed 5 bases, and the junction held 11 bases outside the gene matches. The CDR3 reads CASSVPSGGSFETQYF. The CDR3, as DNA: TGTGCCAGCAGTGTCCCCAGCGGGGGGTCGTTCGAGACCCAGTACTTC.

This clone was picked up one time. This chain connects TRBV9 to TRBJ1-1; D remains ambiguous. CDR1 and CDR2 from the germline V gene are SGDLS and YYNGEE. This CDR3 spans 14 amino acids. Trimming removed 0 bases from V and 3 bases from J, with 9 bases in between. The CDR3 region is CASSVEWWDTEAFF. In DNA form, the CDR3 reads TGTGCCAGCAGCGTAGAATGGTGGGACACTGAAGCTTTCTTT.

The CDR3 DNA sequence: TGTGCTAGTGGTTTGGGGAGCCGGGGGGGTAGAGATACGCAGTATTTT. Its protein product is CASGLGSRGGRDTQYF. The chain joins TRBV12-5 to TRBJ2-3, with 8 bases aligning to TRBD2. Germline CDR1 is LGHNT and CDR2 is FRNRAP. This CDR3 is 16 amino acids long. With 1 base clipped from V and 5 bases from J, the junction kept 8 bases outside the gene matches.

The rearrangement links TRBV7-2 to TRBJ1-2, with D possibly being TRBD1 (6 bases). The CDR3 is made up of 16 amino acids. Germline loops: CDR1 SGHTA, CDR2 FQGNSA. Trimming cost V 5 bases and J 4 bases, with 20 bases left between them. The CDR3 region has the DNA TGTGCCAGCAGCGAGGCAGGGGCCACCGGGAGCTATGGCTACACCTTC. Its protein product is CASSEAGATGSYGYTF.

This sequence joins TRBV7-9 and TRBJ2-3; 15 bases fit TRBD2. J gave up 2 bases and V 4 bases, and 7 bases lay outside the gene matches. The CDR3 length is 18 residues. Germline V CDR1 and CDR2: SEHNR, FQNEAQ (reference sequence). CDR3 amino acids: CASSSLGLAGGATDTQYF. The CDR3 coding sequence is TGTGCCAGCAGCTCCTTAGGACTAGCGGGGGGGGCCACAGATACGCAGTATTTT.

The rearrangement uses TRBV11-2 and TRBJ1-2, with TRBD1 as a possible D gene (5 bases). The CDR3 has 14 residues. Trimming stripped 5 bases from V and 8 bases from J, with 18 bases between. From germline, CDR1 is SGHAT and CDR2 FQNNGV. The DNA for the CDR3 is TGTGCCAGCAGCCCCGACATGGCAGGGTGGGGCTACACCTTC. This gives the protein CASSPDMAGWGYTF.

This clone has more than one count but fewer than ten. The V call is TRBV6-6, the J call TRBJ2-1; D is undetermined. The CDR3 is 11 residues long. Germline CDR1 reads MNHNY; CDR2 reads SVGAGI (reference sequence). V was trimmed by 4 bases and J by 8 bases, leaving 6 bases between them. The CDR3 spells CASSFRDEQFF. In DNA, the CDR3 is TGTGCCAGCAGTTTTCGGGATGAGCAGTTCTTC.

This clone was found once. The CDR3 loop is CASSPYEGNRPDYGYTF. In DNA form, the CDR3 reads TGTGCCAGCAGTCCATATGAGGGGAACAGACCCGACTATGGCTACACCTTC. The V gene is TRBV28, the J gene TRBJ1-2, with D tentatively TRBD1 (5 bases). This CDR3 is 17 amino acids long. Germline assignment: CDR1 MDHEN and CDR2 SYDVKM. V lost 5 bases, J lost 3 bases, and 22 bases lay in between.

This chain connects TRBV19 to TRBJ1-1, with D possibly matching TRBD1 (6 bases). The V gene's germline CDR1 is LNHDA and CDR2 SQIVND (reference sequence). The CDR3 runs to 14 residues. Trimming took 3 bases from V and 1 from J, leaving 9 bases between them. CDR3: CASSIQGRNTEAFF. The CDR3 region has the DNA TGTGCCAGTAGTATTCAGGGGAGGAACACTGAAGCTTTCTTT.

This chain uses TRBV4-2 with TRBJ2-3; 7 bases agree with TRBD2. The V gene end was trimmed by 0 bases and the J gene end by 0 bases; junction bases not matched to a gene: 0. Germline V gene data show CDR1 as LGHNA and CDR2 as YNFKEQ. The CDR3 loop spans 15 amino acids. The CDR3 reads CASSQELASTDTQYF. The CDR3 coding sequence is TGTGCCAGCAGCCAAGAACTAGCGAGCACAGATACGCAGTATTTT.

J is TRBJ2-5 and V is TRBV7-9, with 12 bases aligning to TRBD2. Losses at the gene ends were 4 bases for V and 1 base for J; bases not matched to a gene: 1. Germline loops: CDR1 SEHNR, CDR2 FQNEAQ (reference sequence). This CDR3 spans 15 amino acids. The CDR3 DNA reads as TGTGCCAGCAGCTCGGGACTAGCGGGCCAAGAGACCCAGTACTTC. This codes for CASSSGLAGQETQYF.

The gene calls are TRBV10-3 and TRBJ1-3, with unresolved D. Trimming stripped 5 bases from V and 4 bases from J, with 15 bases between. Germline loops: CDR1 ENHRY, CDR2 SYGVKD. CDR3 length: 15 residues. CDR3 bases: TGTGCCATCAGTCATCCAACTGAACGCGGAAACACCATATATTTT. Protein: CAISHPTERGNTIYF.

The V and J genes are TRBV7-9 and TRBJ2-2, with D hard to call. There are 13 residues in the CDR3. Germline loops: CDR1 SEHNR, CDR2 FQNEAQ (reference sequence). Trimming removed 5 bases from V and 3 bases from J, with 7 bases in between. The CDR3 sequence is CASSPVHTGELFF. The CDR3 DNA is TGTGCCAGCAGCCCGGTCCACACCGGGGAGCTGTTTTTT.

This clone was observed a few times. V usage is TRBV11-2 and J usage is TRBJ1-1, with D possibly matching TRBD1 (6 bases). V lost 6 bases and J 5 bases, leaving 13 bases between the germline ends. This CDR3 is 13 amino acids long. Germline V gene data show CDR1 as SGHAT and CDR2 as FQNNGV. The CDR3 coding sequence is TGTGCCAGCAGGATACAGGGAGGGACTGAAGCTTTCTTT. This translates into CASRIQGGTEAFF. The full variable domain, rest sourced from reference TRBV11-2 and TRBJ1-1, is EAGVAQSPRYKIIEKRQSVAFWCNPISGHATLYWYQQILGQGPKLLIQFQNNGVVDDSQLPKDRFSAERLKGVDSTLKIQPAKLEDSAVYLCASRIQGGTEAFFGQGTRLTVV.

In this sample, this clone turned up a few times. The chain's CDR3 is CASSPRTGGLDTEAFF. In DNA, the CDR3 is TGTGCCAGCAGCCCGCGGACAGGGGGCTTGGACACTGAAGCTTTCTTT. The chain is built from TRBV5-5 and TRBJ1-1; 11 bases fit TRBD1. Trimming cost V 4 bases and J 3 bases; bases outside gene matches: 8. The CDR3 is made up of 16 amino acids. Germline-derived CDR1 and CDR2 are SGHKS and YYEKEE (reference sequence).

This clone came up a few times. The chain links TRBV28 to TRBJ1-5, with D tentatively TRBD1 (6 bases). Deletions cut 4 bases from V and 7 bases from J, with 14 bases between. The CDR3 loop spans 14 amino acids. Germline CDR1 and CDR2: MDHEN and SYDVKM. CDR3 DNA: TGTGCCAGCAGTTCCTACAGGGCTGGGCAGCCCCAGCATTTT. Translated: CASSSYRAGQPQHF.

The CDR3 DNA is TGTGCCAGCAGTGTCAGGGTCGAGGCTGGCTACACCTTC. It codes for CASSVRVEAGYTF. The rearrangement uses TRBV2 and TRBJ1-2, with a possible D match to TRBD1 (5 bases). V gave up 4 bases and J gave up 7 bases, with 13 bases separating them. CDR3 length: 13 amino acids. Germline V gene lookup returns CDR1 SNHLY and CDR2 FYNNEI.

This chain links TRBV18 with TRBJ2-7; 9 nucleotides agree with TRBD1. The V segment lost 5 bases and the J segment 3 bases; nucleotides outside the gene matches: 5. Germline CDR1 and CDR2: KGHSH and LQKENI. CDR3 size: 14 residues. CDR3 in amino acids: CASSEGQGNYEQYF. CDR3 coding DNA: TGTGCCAGCTCAGAGGGACAGGGAAACTACGAGCAGTACTTC. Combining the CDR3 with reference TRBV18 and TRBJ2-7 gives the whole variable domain NAGVMQNPRHLVRRRGQEARLRCSPMKGHSHVYWYRQLPEEGLKFMVYLQKENIIDESGMPKERFSAEFPKEGPSILRIQQVVRGDSAAYFCASSEGQGNYEQYFGPGTRLTVT.

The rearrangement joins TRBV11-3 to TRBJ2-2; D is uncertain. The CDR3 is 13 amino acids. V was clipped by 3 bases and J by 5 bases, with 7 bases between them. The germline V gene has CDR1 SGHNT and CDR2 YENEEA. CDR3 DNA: TGTGCCAGCAGCTTGGGGTTTACCGGGGAGCTGTTTTTT. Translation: CASSLGFTGELFF.

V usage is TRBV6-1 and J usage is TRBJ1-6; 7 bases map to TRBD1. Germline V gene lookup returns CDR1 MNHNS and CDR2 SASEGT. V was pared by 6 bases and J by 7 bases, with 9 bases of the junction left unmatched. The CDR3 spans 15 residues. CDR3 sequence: CASSEPGQVNSPLHF. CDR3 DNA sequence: TGTGCCAGCAGCGAACCAGGACAGGTCAATTCACCCCTCCACTTT.